These T cell receptor beta chains were read from a single sample in a study of neurological immune-mediated disorders. TCRdb reprocessed the 5' RACE reads with MiXCR, giving one entry per CDR3 protein. The data hold over 60,000 distinct CDR3 sequences, with roughly 5% observed a single time. The sample was PBMCs. Receptors originate from a woman younger than 45 with multiple sclerosis. Both conserved end residues are part of each CDR3. Fields, in order: clone size, J gene, CDR3 length, D gene, V gene, CDR3 DNA, CDR3 protein. A D gene is named only where the DNA matches it firmly. Clone sizes are given selectively: once, few, many, or a class where the clone is expanded.

>few|TRBJ1-2|13|.|TRBV20-1
TGCAGTGCTAGTGTGCGGTCTAACTATGGCTACACCTTC
CSASVRSNYGYTF
>many|TRBJ2-1|16|TRBD2|TRBV20-1
TGCAGTGCCTCCAGGACTAGCGGAAACTCCTACAATGAGCAGTTCTTC
CSASRTSGNSYNEQFF
>.|TRBJ1-2|14|TRBD1|TRBV30
TGTGCCTGGAGTGGGACAGGCGATATCTATGGCTACACCTTC
CAWSGTGDIYGYTF
>many|TRBJ1-6|14|.|TRBV7-3
TGTGCCAGCAGCTTACAGGACGGGAATTCACCCCTCAACTTT
CASSLQDGNSPLNF
>.|TRBJ2-1|14|.|TRBV4-1
TGCGCCAGCAGCCAAGAACCTACAGAGAATGAGCAGTTCTTC
CASSQEPTENEQFF
>many|TRBJ2-2|17|TRBD2|TRBV3-1
TGTGCCAGCAGCCAGACTAGCGGGGGGCCTTGGACCGGGGAGCTGTTTTTT
CASSQTSGGPWTGELFF
>many|TRBJ1-2|15|.|TRBV5-1
TGCGCCAGCAGCCGGGGCAGGGGACAACTGGACGGCTACACCTTC
CASSRGRGQLDGYTF
>.|TRBJ2-1|11|.|TRBV12-3/TRBV12-4
.
CASSFLAEQFF
>.|TRBJ2-7|13|.|TRBV27
TGTGCCAGCCGACCCTCGTGGGAGAACGAGCAGTACTTC
CASRPSWENEQYF
>many|TRBJ1-6|13|.|TRBV4-2
TGTGCCAGCAGCTTGACAGGTTTAGCACCCCTCCACTTT
CASSLTGLAPLHF
>many|TRBJ2-5|14|.|TRBV20-1
TGCAGTGCTTACGGAGCGGGACAACAAGAGACCCAGTACTTC
CSAYGAGQQETQYF